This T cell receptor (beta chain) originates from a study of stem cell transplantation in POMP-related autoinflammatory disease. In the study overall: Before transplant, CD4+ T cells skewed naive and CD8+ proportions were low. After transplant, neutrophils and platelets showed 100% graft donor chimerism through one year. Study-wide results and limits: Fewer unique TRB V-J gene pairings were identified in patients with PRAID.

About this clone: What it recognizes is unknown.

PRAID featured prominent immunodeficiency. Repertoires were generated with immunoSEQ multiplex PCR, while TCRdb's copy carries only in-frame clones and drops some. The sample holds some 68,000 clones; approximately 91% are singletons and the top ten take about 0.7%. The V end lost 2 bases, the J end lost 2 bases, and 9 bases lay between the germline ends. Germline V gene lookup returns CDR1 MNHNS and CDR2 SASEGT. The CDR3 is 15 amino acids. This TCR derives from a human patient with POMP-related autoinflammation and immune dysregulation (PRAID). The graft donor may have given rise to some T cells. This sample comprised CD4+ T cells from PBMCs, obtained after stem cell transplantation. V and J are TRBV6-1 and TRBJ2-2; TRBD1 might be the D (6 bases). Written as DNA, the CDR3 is TGTGCCAGCAGTGAAATCAGGGGCAACACCGGGGAGCTGTTTTTT. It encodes CASSEIRGNTGELFF.